The source of this TCR beta chain is a study of blood T cell repertoires in COVID-19 (dated by TCRdb to about 2020). Notes on the research overall: Collaborator samples came from the United States, Italy and Spain and covered acute and convalescent phases of COVID-19. The material from the prospective study consisted of cDNA or gDNA derived from T cells, B-cell-depleted T cells, or PBMCs. The dataset comprised deeply sampled blood TCRbeta repertoires from subjects exposed to, actively infected with, or recovered from COVID-19. The repertoires were released in a freely available public database meant as a resource for research on the immune response to SARS-CoV-2. The samples were drawn from two sources: the first 160 participants of the ongoing ImmuneRACE study, and 1,200 or so subjects contributed by 6 global collaborators. A de-identified subject ID, COVID-19 status, age in years and sex were almost always included in the sample metadata. Where HLA class I and class II types were available, the types were taken from metadata supplied by the sample provider, not from assay-based typing.

With regard to this clone: Which antigen it targets is not known. Base qualities are not at hand, and no much larger clone is one base apart.

The CDR3, cysteine through phenylalanine, is 15 amino acids long. Of all the DNA, just the CDR3 is kept, 45 bases in frame from base 1. CDR1 and CDR2 were assigned from the germline V gene (reference sequence) as LGHDT and YNNKEL. Germline trimming amounts to 1 base on V and 7 bases on J, with 10 as the count of junction bases outside the gene matches. Another Seattle source contributed samples from volunteer blood donors who had recovered from COVID-19. Whole blood was collected in K2EDTA tubes by collaborating institutions according to the institutions' own protocols. For TCRbeta analysis, collaborator samples were shipped as frozen whole blood, as isolated PBMCs, or as DNA extracted from either sample type. Overall results and qualifications from the work: Clinical and demographic metadata were provided uncurated, with the amount varying by source and participant.

The immunoSEQ Assay, a bias-controlled multiplex PCR, was used to amplify TCRbeta CDR3 regions from genomic DNA. For the original study's pipeline: Within the assay, amplification of reference gene primers was used to estimate how many nucleated cells each sample contained. To quantify the absolute abundance of each unique TCRbeta CDR3 rearrangement, sequence reads were collapsed and filtered. For each sample, productive Simpson clonality was calculated by taking the square root of Simpson's diversity index across productive rearrangements. TCRdb provides this immuneACCESS table in a form limited to in-frame rearrangements. Some clones are lacking; in checked studies, under half of them reflect an unresolved V gene, and why the rest are absent is not known. The V and J calls and clone size are taken from that table; D and trimming were inferred from the DNA. The sample table lists about 230,000 clones, around 83% of them with a count of one. The top ten clonotypes cover over 1.2% of the sample.

This TCR was sampled from a woman between 40 and 50 years old who had recovered from COVID-19. The chain is encoded by TRBV3-1 (or the pseudogene TRBV3-2) joined to TRBJ2-7; 7 middle bases align to TRBD1. The source material was peripheral blood. CDR3 reads: CASSQGRTGRWEQYF. At the DNA level, the sequence is TGTGCCAGCAGCCAAGGGAGGACAGGAAGGTGGGAGCAGTACTTC.